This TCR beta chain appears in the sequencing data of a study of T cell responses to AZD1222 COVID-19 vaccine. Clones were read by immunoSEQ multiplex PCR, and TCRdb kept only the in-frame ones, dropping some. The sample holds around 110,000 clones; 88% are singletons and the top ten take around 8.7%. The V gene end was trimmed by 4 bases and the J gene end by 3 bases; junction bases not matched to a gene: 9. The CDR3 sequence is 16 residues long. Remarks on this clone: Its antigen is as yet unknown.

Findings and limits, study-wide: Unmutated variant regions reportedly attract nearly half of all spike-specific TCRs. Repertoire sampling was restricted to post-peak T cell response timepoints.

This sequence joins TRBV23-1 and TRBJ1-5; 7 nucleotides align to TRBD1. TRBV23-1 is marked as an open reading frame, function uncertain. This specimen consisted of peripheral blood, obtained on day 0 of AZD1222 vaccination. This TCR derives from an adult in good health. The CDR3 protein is CASSPSPGQTNQPQHF. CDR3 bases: TGCGCCAGCAGTCCCTCACCGGGACAGACCAATCAGCCCCAGCATTTT.